A selection of T cell receptor beta chains follows, all from one sample in a study of Graves' ophthalmopathy and Graves' hyperthyroidism. TCRdb processed the multiplex PCR reads anew with MiXCR; each CDR3 protein has one entry. This table has around 1,000,000 distinct CDR3 sequences, about 36% appearing once. Sequencing was carried out using peripheral blood or thyroid tissue (not recorded which). The origin of the receptors is an adult man with Graves' hyperthyroidism. Both conserved end residues are part of each CDR3. A D gene is named only where the DNA matches it firmly. Clone size, where shown, is once, few, many, or a class for clones that have expanded.

DNA: TGCAGCGTTTCGAGGGGCTACACTGAAGCTTTCTTT
CDR3: CSVSRGYTEAFF
V: TRBV29-1
J: TRBJ1-1
size: -
D: -

DNA: TGTGCCGCGGGAACTAGCGGAACCTACGAGCAGTACTTC
CDR3: CAAGTSGTYEQYF
V: TRBV10-3
J: TRBJ2-7
size: many
D: TRBD2

DNA: TGTGCCAGCAGTCTACTGGGGGATTTTAGGAACACTGAAGCTTTCTTT
CDR3: CASSLLGDFRNTEAFF
V: TRBV25-1
J: TRBJ1-1
size: once
D: -

DNA: TGTGCCAGCAGCCGTACCCTCAAGCGCCGATTGGAGACCCAGTACTTC
CDR3: CASSRTLKRRLETQYF
V: TRBV6-2/TRBV6-3
J: TRBJ2-5
size: few
D: -

DNA: TGTGCCAGCAGTCCTAGGGACAGGGGCCTAGACACCATATATTTT
CDR3: CASSPRDRGLDTIYF
V: TRBV12-3/TRBV12-4
J: TRBJ1-3
size: many
D: TRBD1

DNA: TGTGCCAGTAGTCCCACCCCCGCGTCGCAGGGAGGAAAACTGTTTTTT
CDR3: CASSPTPASQGGKLFF
V: TRBV19
J: TRBJ1-4
size: many
D: -

DNA: TGTGCCAGCAGCTTAGGAGGGACTCAGCCCCATCATTTT
CDR3: CASSLGGTQPHHF
V: TRBV2
J: TRBJ1-5
size: -
D: -

DNA: TGCGCCAGCAGCTTGTTAGGGTTCTCTGGCTACACCTTC
CDR3: CASSLLGFSGYTF
V: TRBV5-1
J: TRBJ1-2
size: -
D: -

DNA: TGTGCCAGCACCCGCGGCGCGGGGGAGCAGTACTTC
CDR3: CASTRGAGEQYF
V: TRBV12-3/TRBV12-4
J: TRBJ2-7
size: few
D: -

DNA: TGTGCCGGGACAAATTTATACTCCGGGGAGCTGTTTTTT
CDR3: CAGTNLYSGELFF
V: TRBV11-2
J: TRBJ2-2
size: -
D: -

DNA: TGTGCCAGCAGCACCCGGGGAGGAGGAGAGACCCAGTACTTC
CDR3: CASSTRGGGETQYF
V: TRBV7-9
J: TRBJ2-5
size: -
D: -

DNA: TGTGCCAGCAGTGACACAGCGGGGGGAAACACCGGGGAGCTGTTTTTT
CDR3: CASSDTAGGNTGELFF
V: TRBV6-4
J: TRBJ2-2
size: -
D: TRBD2

DNA: TGTGCCAGCAGCGCTCAGCGACAGGGGAACACTGAAGCTTTCTTT
CDR3: CASSAQRQGNTEAFF
V: TRBV7-9
J: TRBJ1-1
size: -
D: TRBD1

DNA: TGTGCCAACAGCTTAATGGGGGCTGCCTCTAGAGACTACACCTTC
CDR3: CANSLMGAASRDYTF
V: TRBV7-8
J: TRBJ1-2
size: -
D: -

DNA: TGCGCCAGCAGCCCACGAGGGGACAGGGAGTCCTACGAGCAGTACTTC
CDR3: CASSPRGDRESYEQYF
V: TRBV5-1
J: TRBJ2-7
size: many
D: TRBD1

DNA: TGTGCCATCAGTGAGTCGGTAGGCTCCTACGAGCAGTACTTC
CDR3: CAISESVGSYEQYF
V: TRBV10-3
J: TRBJ2-7
size: many
D: -

DNA: TGTGCCAGCAGCCTAAGGACCAAGCAAGAGACCCAGTACTTC
CDR3: CASSLRTKQETQYF
V: TRBV7-8
J: TRBJ2-5
size: many
D: -

DNA: TGTGCCAGCAGATGGGACGGAAAGACCACCTACGAGCAGTACTTC
CDR3: CASRWDGKTTYEQYF
V: TRBV6-5
J: TRBJ2-7
size: many
D: -

DNA: TGTGCCAGCAGCCAGGGGACAGGGGGTAGGAACACTGAAGCTTTCTTT
CDR3: CASSQGTGGRNTEAFF
V: TRBV14
J: TRBJ1-1
size: -
D: TRBD1

DNA: TGTGCCAGCAGCCCTGGGACTAGCGGGACAGAGACCCAGTACTTC
CDR3: CASSPGTSGTETQYF
V: TRBV7-9
J: TRBJ2-5
size: -
D: TRBD2

DNA: TGTGACAGCGGACAGGGCTGGGGAGCTTTCTTT
CDR3: CDSGQGWGAFF
V: TRBV7-2
J: TRBJ1-1
size: -
D: TRBD1

DNA: TGCAGCGCCGTGTTAGCAGCTGACTATGGCTACACCTTC
CDR3: CSAVLAADYGYTF
V: TRBV29-1
J: TRBJ1-2
size: many
D: -

DNA: TGTGCCAGCTCCCGTGCTAGCGCGAACTACGAGCAGTACTTC
CDR3: CASSRASANYEQYF
V: TRBV7-9
J: TRBJ2-7
size: -
D: -

DNA: TGTGCCAGCAGCCCCGGGACTAGCGGGTTGGGGACCCAGTACTTC
CDR3: CASSPGTSGLGTQYF
V: TRBV7-8
J: TRBJ2-5
size: -
D: TRBD2